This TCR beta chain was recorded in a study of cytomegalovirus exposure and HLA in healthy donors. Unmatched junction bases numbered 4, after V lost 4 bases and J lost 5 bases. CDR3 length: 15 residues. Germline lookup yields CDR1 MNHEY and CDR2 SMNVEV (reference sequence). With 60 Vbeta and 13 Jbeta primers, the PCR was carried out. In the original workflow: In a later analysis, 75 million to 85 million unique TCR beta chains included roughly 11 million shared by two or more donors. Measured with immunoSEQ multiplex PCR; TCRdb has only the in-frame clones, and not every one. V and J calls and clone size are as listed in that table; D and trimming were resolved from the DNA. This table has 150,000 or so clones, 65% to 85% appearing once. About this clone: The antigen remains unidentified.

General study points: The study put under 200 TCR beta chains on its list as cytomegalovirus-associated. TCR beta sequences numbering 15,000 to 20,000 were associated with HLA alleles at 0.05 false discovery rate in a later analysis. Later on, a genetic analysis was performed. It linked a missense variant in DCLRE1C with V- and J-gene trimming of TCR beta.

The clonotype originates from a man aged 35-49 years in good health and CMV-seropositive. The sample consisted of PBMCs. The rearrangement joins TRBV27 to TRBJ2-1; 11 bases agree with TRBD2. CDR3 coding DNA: TGTGCCAGCAGTTCCGGGACTAGCGGAGACAATGAGCAGTTCTTC. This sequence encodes CASSSGTSGDNEQFF.